One and the same sample provided the 12 T cell receptor beta chains below, sequenced in a study of blood T cells in healthy people across ages. The use of a sample-barcoded 5' primer and a J-beta primer mix characterized a second PCR of roughly 6 to 11 cycles. TCRdb itself ran the 5' RACE reads through MiXCR, one entry per CDR3 protein. The data hold about 1.4 million distinct CDR3 sequences, with approximately 60% observed a single time. Sequences were obtained from blood. Receptor source: a man between 18 and 29 years old in good health.

V gene TRBV4-1 combines with J gene TRBJ2-5; D could derive from TRBD1 or TRBD2 (7 bases each). With 0 bases removed from V and 11 bases from J, the gap between germline ends came to 19 bases. The CDR3 contains 15 residues. Looked up from germline, CDR1 is MGHRA and CDR2 is YSYEKL. The CDR3 spells CASSQDLGRGGEQYF. The CDR3 DNA sequence: TGCGCCAGCAGCCAAGATCTGGGCAGGGGGGGTGAGCAGTACTTC.

Details on this clonotype: The junction departs from the called germline gene at one end, perhaps through a read error. This chain uses TRBV10-3 with TRBJ2-7; unclear D gene. In germline, CDR1 is ENHRY, CDR2 SYGVKD. The CDR3 sequence is 17 residues long. The CDR3 nucleotides are TGTGCCATCAGTGAGTTGTTAGGCCCCTCGAGTCCCTACGAGCAGTACTTT. It translates to CAISELLGPSSPYEQYF.

This rearrangement joins TRBV25-1 to TRBJ1-3, with D maybe TRBD1 (6 bases). V dropped 6 bases and J dropped 3 bases, with 15 bases sitting between them. The CDR3 is 15 amino acids. The germline gives CDR1 MGHDK, CDR2 SYGVNS. The DNA of the CDR3 is TGTGCCAGCAGCCACGGGACATCGGTTGGAAACACCATATATTTT. The encoded protein is CASSHGTSVGNTIYF.

The chain has TRBV29-1 and TRBJ1-1; no firm D call. Between the trimmed V and J ends, which lost 6 bases and 0 bases, there was a span of 11 bases. There are 13 residues in the CDR3. Germline CDR1 SQVTM, CDR2 ANQGSEA. The chain's CDR3 is CSVESGMNTEAFF. Written as DNA, the CDR3 is TGCAGCGTCGAGAGTGGCATGAACACTGAAGCTTTCTTT.

The chain carries TRBV6-5 and TRBJ2-7; 8 bases line up with TRBD1. Germline values: CDR1 MNHEY, CDR2 SVGAGI. Germline trimming cut 5 bases from V and 7 bases from J; bases unmatched to any gene: 16. The CDR3 consists of 16 residues. The CDR3: CASSDQGADKTIEQYF. For the CDR3, the DNA is TGTGCCAGCAGTGATCAGGGGGCGGATAAAACAATAGAGCAGTACTTC.

The genes are TRBV4-1 and TRBJ1-5, with 7 nucleotides matching TRBD1. V was clipped by 2 bases and J by 8 bases; unmatched bases: 9. The germline V gene encodes CDR1 MGHRA and CDR2 YSYEKL. This CDR3 contains 15 residues. The CDR3 nucleotides read TGCGCCAGCAGCCAATGGACAGGTACACTGGAGCCCCAGCATTTT. Its translation: CASSQWTGTLEPQHF.

In this sample, this clonotype turned up a few times. This chain uses TRBV28 with TRBJ2-5; D not certain. The CDR3 spans 12 residues. Germline values: CDR1 MDHEN, CDR2 SYDVKM. V was cut by 6 bases and J by 3 bases, with 8 bases left in between. The DNA of the CDR3 is TGTGCCAGCAGGACGACCAAAGAGACCCAGTACTTC. This encodes CASRTTKETQYF.

V and J are TRBV12-3 or TRBV12-4 and TRBJ2-5; 11 nucleotides match TRBD2. Trimming took 7 bases from V and 2 from J; bases not matched to a gene: 12. The CDR3 covers 17 residues. The DNA for the CDR3 is TGTGCCAGCACTCCCGGGACTAGCGGAGACGGACAAGAGACCCAGTACTTC. As protein: CASTPGTSGDGQETQYF.

V and J are TRBV6-5 and TRBJ1-4, with 7 nucleotides matching TRBD1. The ends lost 6 bases at V and 0 bases at J; junction bases unmatched: 4. The CDR3 is made up of 15 amino acids. The germline gives CDR1 MNHEY, CDR2 SVGAGI. In DNA, the CDR3 is TGTGCCAGCAGGGTACAGGGGACAACTAATGAAAAACTGTTTTTT. This sequence encodes CASRVQGTTNEKLFF.

V and J are TRBV6-4 and TRBJ2-1; 14 bases align to TRBD2. The CDR3 has 15 residues. CDR1 MRHNA and CDR2 SNTAGT come from the germline V gene. V shed 4 bases and J 7 bases; nucleotides not matched to a gene: 3. The CDR3 DNA reads TGTGCCAGCAGTGTCGGGACTAGCGGGGGTAATGAGCAGTTCTTC. As protein: CASSVGTSGGNEQFF.

The rearrangement joins TRBV5-1 to TRBJ2-6, with D maybe TRBD1 (6 bases). Trimming took 1 base from V and 1 from J, leaving 18 bases between them. Germline CDR1 reads SGHRS; CDR2 reads YFSETQ. The CDR3 runs to 19 residues. The chain's CDR3 is CASSLYSTGTSSGANVLTF. The CDR3 coding sequence is TGCGCCAGCAGCTTGTATTCTACGGGGACATCTTCTGGGGCCAACGTCCTGACTTTC.

This chain joins TRBV6-6 and TRBJ2-5; D unclear. Germline-derived CDR1 and CDR2 are MNHNY and SVGAGI (reference sequence). CDR3 length: 13 residues. Trimming stripped 2 bases from V and 8 bases from J, with 12 bases between. CDR3 in amino acids: CASSYVSKGTQYF. The CDR3 nucleotides are TGTGCCAGCAGTTACGTCAGTAAGGGCACCCAGTACTTC.